Presented here are 20 T cell receptor beta chains from one specimen sequenced in a study of cytomegalovirus exposure and HLA in healthy donors. PCR involved 60 Vbeta and 13 Jbeta primers. The data were produced by immunoSEQ multiplex PCR, yet TCRdb's version contains in-frame clones alone and is incomplete. Here the sample spans roughly 92,000 clones, 60% to 80% being singletons. Sequencing used PBMCs. The receptor source for this set is a woman between 50 and 59 years old in good health and CMV-seropositive.

The chain joins TRBV19 to TRBJ1-6; a possible D gene is TRBD1 (6 bases). V was trimmed by 0 bases and J by 8 bases, leaving 14 bases between them. The CDR3 length is 16 residues. Germline V gene sequence: CDR1 LNHDA, CDR2 SQIVND (reference sequence). In DNA form, the CDR3 reads TGTGCCAGTAGTATAGACCCGGACAGCCGGTATTCACCCCTCCACTTT. It translates to CASSIDPDSRYSPLHF. Supplemented by reference TRBV19 and TRBJ1-6, the full variable domain reads DGGITQSPKYLFRKEGQNVTLSCEQNLNHDAMYWYRQDPGQGLRLIYYSQIVNDFQKGDIAEGYSVSREKKESFPLTVTSAQKNPTAFYLCASSIDPDSRYSPLHFGNGTRLTVT.

The chain recombines TRBV4-1 with TRBJ2-7; D may be TRBD1 (5 bases). CDR3 length equals 16 residues. The V gene lost 4 bases and the J gene lost 6 bases, with 22 bases spanning the gap. Germline values: CDR1 MGHRA, CDR2 YSYEKL. This chain's CDR3 is CASSPSLGDRSTEQYF. For the CDR3, the DNA is TGCGCCAGCAGCCCGTCTCTAGGGGATAGGTCTACCGAGCAGTACTTC.

As for this clone: Other DNA sequences in this sample translate to the same CDR3. This rearrangement joins TRBV7-9 to TRBJ2-1, with 8 bases matching TRBD1. The germline V gene encodes CDR1 SEHNR and CDR2 FQNEAQ (reference sequence). J gave up 7 bases and V 0 bases, and 2 bases lay outside the gene matches. CDR3 size: 14 residues. In nucleotides, the CDR3 is TGTGCCAGCAGCTTAGCCAGGGGGCTGAATGAGCAGTTCTTC. Its protein product is CASSLARGLNEQFF.

About this clone itself: Other DNA sequences in this specimen translate into the identical CDR3. The rearrangement joins TRBV9 to TRBJ1-1; D is perhaps TRBD1 (5 bases). V lost 0 bases and J lost 1, with 13 bases in between. There are 16 residues in the CDR3. Germline V gives CDR1 SGDLS, CDR2 YYNGEE. The CDR3 region is CASSVGAGGANTEAFF. CDR3 DNA: TGTGCCAGCAGCGTAGGCGCCGGAGGGGCGAACACTGAAGCTTTCTTT.

This chain links TRBV10-3 with TRBJ1-3; TRBD1 agrees at 11 bases. The CDR3 loop spans 16 amino acids. Germline V lookup: CDR1 ENHRY, CDR2 SYGVKD. J lost 4 bases, V lost 0 bases, and 2 bases had no gene match. CDR3 residues: CAISESDRGLGNTIYF. DNA of the CDR3: TGTGCCATCAGTGAGTCGGACAGGGGGCTAGGAAACACCATATATTTT.

The chain combines TRBV9 with TRBJ2-1, with a possible D match to TRBD2 (6 bases). The CDR3 extends over 15 amino acids. Germline CDR1 SGDLS, CDR2 YYNGEE. V lost 0 bases to trimming and J lost 3 bases, with 10 bases between them. The CDR3 nucleotides read TGTGCCAGCAGCGTAGCTGGGGAGGTCTACAATGAGCAGTTCTTC. This gives the protein CASSVAGEVYNEQFF.

The chain recombines TRBV9 with TRBJ2-5; TRBD2 matches at 7 bases. Germline loops: CDR1 SGDLS, CDR2 YYNGEE. This CDR3 is 15 amino acids long. The junction had 4 bases not matched to a gene; V was cut back by 0 bases and J by 2 bases. The CDR3 sequence is CASSVGGGVQETQYF. In DNA, the CDR3 is TGTGCCAGCAGCGTAGGGGGAGGGGTTCAAGAGACCCAGTACTTC.

The J gene is TRBJ1-1, the V gene TRBV11-2; TRBD1 matches at 10 bases. J lost 3 bases, V lost 5 bases, and 6 bases had no gene match. Germline CDR1 is SGHAT and CDR2 is FQNNGV. This CDR3 has 15 amino acids. CDR3 nucleotide sequence: TGTGCCAGCAGCCCCGGGACAGGGGATGACACTGAAGCTTTCTTT. As protein: CASSPGTGDDTEAFF.

A word on this clone: A junction end diverges from the germline sequence, so it may reflect a read error. This sequence joins TRBV6-1 and TRBJ2-5, with D perhaps TRBD1 (5 bases). Germline V gives CDR1 MNHNS, CDR2 SASEGT. The CDR3 is 14 amino acids. CDR3 DNA: TGTACCAGCTCGACCAACAGGAACCAAGAGACCCAGTACTTC. This gives the protein CTSSTNRNQETQYF.

Here the CDR3 DNA reads TGTGCCAGCAGCAGCTATCAAGGACAGTATATTAACTATGGCTACACCTTC. It translates to CASSSYQGQYINYGYTF. The chain carries TRBV11-2 and TRBJ1-2; D perhaps matches TRBD1 (6 bases). Trimming removed 5 bases at V and 1 base at J, with 20 bases between. CDR3 size: 17 residues. Germline V CDR1 and CDR2: SGHAT, FQNNGV.

The chain couples TRBV2 to TRBJ1-1, with no clear D. Germline lookup yields CDR1 SNHLY and CDR2 FYNNEI. The CDR3 runs 14 residues. Trimming took 3 bases from V and 0 from J, leaving 8 bases between them. CDR3 in amino acids: CASSEGWMNTEAFF. CDR3 sequence (DNA): TGTGCCAGCAGTGAGGGCTGGATGAACACTGAAGCTTTCTTT.

The CDR3 coding sequence is TGTGCCAGCAGTGAACAGGTCATGAACACTGAAGCTTTCTTT. This codes for CASSEQVMNTEAFF. J is TRBJ1-1 and V is TRBV6-1; D is undetermined. The CDR3 contains 14 residues. V shed 2 bases and J shed 0 bases, with 7 bases lying between them. CDR1 MNHNS and CDR2 SASEGT come from the germline V gene.

The chain joins TRBV9 to TRBJ1-2, with D perhaps matching TRBD1 (5 bases). CDR3 size: 13 residues. V gave up 4 bases and J gave up 6 bases, with 13 bases separating them. Germline V gene lookup returns CDR1 SGDLS and CDR2 YYNGEE. The CDR3 protein is CASSFVPGDGYTF. CDR3 in DNA: TGTGCCAGCAGCTTCGTCCCGGGGGATGGCTACACCTTC.

The rearrangement joins TRBV6-5 to TRBJ2-3, with D tentatively TRBD2 (5 bases). Germline assignment: CDR1 MNHEY and CDR2 SVGAGI. The CDR3 consists of 12 residues. V was trimmed by 5 bases and J by 8 bases, leaving 11 bases between them. For the CDR3, the DNA is TGTGCCAGCAGTAAAAGTGAGGGTACGCAGTATTTT. Translated, it gives CASSKSEGTQYF.

This clone was counted a few times. The chain has TRBV6-6 and TRBJ1-1; D is possibly TRBD1 (5 bases). V was shortened by 7 bases and J by 8 bases, with 11 bases between the two germline ends. This CDR3 has 11 amino acids. Germline V CDR1 and CDR2: MNHNY, SVGAGI (reference sequence). This CDR3 reads CASKDSGEAFF. Here the CDR3 DNA reads TGTGCCAGCAAAGACAGTGGGGAAGCTTTCTTT.

The sample holds a few counts of this clone. V gene TRBV30 combines with J gene TRBJ1-1; the D gene is possibly TRBD1 (5 bases). The CDR3 covers 12 residues. The V gene's germline CDR1 is GTSNPN and CDR2 SVGIG (reference sequence). V gave up 7 bases and J gave up 2 bases, with 11 bases separating them. CDR3 in DNA: TGTGCCTCGCGACAGAAAAACACTGAAGCTTTCTTT. Encoded protein: CASRQKNTEAFF. The full variable domain, completed using reference TRBV30 and TRBJ1-1, is SQTIHQWPATLVQPVGSPLSLECTVEGTSNPNLYWYRQAAGRGLQLLFYSVGIGQISSEVPQNLSASRPQDRQFILSSKKLLLSDSGFYLCASRQKNTEAFFGQGTRLTVV.

This chain connects TRBV6-1 to TRBJ2-3, with 8 bases matching TRBD1. Trimming removed 6 bases from V and 2 bases from J; junction bases left unmatched: 4. Germline CDR1 and CDR2: MNHNS and SASEGT. The CDR3 consists of 14 residues. Here the CDR3 reads CASSQGAPTDTQYF. The CDR3 DNA sequence: TGTGCCAGCAGCCAGGGGGCCCCCACAGATACGCAGTATTTT.

The gene calls are TRBV4-2 and TRBJ2-3; D perhaps matches TRBD2 (7 bases). V was shortened by 4 bases and J by 8 bases, with 10 bases between the two germline ends. The CDR3 contains 12 residues. CDR1 is LGHNA, CDR2 YNFKEQ, per germline. The CDR3, as DNA: TGTGCCAGCAGCCGAGGGGGGGGTACGCAGTATTTT. Amino acid sequence: CASSRGGGTQYF.

The chain combines TRBV10-3 with TRBJ2-3, with TRBD2 matching 8 bases. The CDR3 consists of 17 residues. The germline CDR1 and CDR2 sequences are ENHRY and SYGVKD. V shed 5 bases, J shed 1 base, and the junction held 11 bases outside the gene matches. CDR3 in DNA: TGTGCCATCAGTTACACCGGGACTAGTGGCGGCACAGATACGCAGTATTTT. Encoded protein: CAISYTGTSGGTDTQYF.

The V and J genes are TRBV7-3 and TRBJ2-3, with 13 nucleotides matching TRBD2. From germline, CDR1 is SGHTA and CDR2 FQGTGA. Trimming at V came to 4 bases and at J to 6 bases, leaving 4 bases not matched to a gene. The CDR3 totals 15 residues. The CDR3 nucleotides read TGTGCCAGCAGCTCCGGACTAGCGGGAGCGGATACGCAGTATTTT. Encoded protein: CASSSGLAGADTQYF.